This TCR beta chain was sequenced for a study of T cell responses to AZD1222 COVID-19 vaccine. Repertoires were generated with immunoSEQ multiplex PCR, while TCRdb's copy carries only in-frame clones and drops some. The repertoire holds around 180,000 clones, with around 90% as singletons. CDR1 is MNHEY, CDR2 SMNVEV, per germline (reference sequence). Trimming cost V 0 bases and J 7 bases; bases outside gene matches: 11. CDR3 length: 16 residues. The J gene is TRBJ2-7, the V gene TRBV27; 8 nucleotides line up with TRBD1. This material consisted of peripheral blood, taken on day 0 of AZD1222 vaccination. This clonotype was sampled from an adult in good health. The CDR3 reads CASSLSGTGYSREQYF. Here the CDR3 DNA reads TGTGCCAGCAGTTTATCGGGGACAGGTTATTCTAGGGAGCAGTACTTC.